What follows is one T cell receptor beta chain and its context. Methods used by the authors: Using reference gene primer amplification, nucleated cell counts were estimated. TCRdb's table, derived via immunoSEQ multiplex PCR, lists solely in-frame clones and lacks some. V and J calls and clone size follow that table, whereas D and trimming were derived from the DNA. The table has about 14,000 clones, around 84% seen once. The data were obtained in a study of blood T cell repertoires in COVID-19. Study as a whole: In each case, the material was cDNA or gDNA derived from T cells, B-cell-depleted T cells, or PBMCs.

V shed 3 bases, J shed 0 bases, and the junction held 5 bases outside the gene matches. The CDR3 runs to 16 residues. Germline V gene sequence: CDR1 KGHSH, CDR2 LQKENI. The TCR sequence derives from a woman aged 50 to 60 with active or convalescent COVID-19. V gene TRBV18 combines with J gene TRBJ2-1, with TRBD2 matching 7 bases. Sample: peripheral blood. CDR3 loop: CASSPGPGGSYNEQFF. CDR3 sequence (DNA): TGTGCCAGCTCACCCGGGCCGGGGGGCTCCTACAATGAGCAGTTCTTC. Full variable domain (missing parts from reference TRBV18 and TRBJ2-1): NAGVMQNPRHLVRRRGQEARLRCSPMKGHSHVYWYRQLPEEGLKFMVYLQKENIIDESGMPKERFSAEFPKEGPSILRIQQVVRGDSAAYFCASSPGPGGSYNEQFFGPGTRLTVL.